These T cell receptor beta chains were read from a single sample in a study of OX40 agonist ivuxolimab in advanced cancers. Assay used: immunoSEQ multiplex PCR; TCRdb lists only in-frame clones, some missing. The table has around 25,000 clones, approximately 80% seen once. The sample was CD4+ or CD8+ T cells sorted from blood, taken in a trial of the OX40 agonist ivuxolimab. These receptors all stem from an adult with an advanced solid tumor such as melanoma, head and neck, liver or kidney cancer. Each CDR3 is given without its conserved first and last residue.

TRBV6-5	TRBJ1-2	ASSKQGNGYT
TRBV11-1	TRBJ2-6	ASSLFRSGANVLT
TRBV19	TRBJ2-1	ASSPGTSGSGSEQF
TRBV7-9	TRBJ1-2	ASSPGRGHGYT
TRBV19	TRBJ1-1	ASSIGPQRNTEAF
TRBV6-5	TRBJ1-6	ASSYRGGSPLH
TRBV7-2	TRBJ2-7	ASSPPRAGTYEQY
TRBV10-3	TRBJ2-7	AISNGLAGGTYEQY
TRBV7-8	TRBJ2-3	ASSTTDTQY
TRBV7-3	TRBJ1-5	ASSLSGNQPQH
TRBV5-1	TRBJ1-3	ASSSGASGNTIY
TRBV11-2	TRBJ1-1	ASSRDRVTF
TRBV5-1	TRBJ1-2	ASSPSTNYGYT
TRBV6-5	TRBJ2-3	ASSYRGISGTDTQY
TRBV7-3	TRBJ1-2	ASSPGGTYGYT
TRBV5-4	TRBJ2-7	ASSLTLSRGHEQY
TRBV7-2	TRBJ2-1	ASSLRWTSGGNNEQF